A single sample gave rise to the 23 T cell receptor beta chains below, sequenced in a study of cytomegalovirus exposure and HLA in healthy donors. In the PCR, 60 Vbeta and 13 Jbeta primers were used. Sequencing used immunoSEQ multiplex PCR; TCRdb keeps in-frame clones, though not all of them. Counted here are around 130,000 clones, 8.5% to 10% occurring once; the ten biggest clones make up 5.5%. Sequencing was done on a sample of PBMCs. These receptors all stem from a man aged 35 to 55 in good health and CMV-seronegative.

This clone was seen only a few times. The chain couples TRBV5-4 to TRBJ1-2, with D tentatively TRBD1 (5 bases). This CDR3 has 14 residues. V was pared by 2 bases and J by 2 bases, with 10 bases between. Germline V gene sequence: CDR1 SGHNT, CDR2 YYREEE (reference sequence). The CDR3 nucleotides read TGTGCCAGCAGCTTTGACAGTTCCAACTATGGCTACACCTTC. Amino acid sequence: CASSFDSSNYGYTF.

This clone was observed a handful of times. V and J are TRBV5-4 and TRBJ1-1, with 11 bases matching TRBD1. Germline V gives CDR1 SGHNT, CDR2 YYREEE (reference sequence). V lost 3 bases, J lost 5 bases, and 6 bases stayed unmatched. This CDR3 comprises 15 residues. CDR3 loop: CASSWGTGGKTEAFF. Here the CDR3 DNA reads TGTGCCAGCAGCTGGGGGACAGGGGGGAAGACTGAAGCTTTCTTT. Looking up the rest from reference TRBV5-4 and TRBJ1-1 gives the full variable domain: ETGVTQSPTHLIKTRGQQVTLRCSSQSGHNTVSWYQQALGQGPQFIFQYYREEENGRGNFPPRFSGLQFPNYSSELNVNALELDDSALYLCASSWGTGGKTEAFFGQGTRLTVV.

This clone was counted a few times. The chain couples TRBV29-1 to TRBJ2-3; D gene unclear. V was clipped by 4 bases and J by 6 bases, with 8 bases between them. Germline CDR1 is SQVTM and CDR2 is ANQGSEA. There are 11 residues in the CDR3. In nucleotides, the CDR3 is TGCAGCGTTGGTACACGCGATACGCAGTATTTT. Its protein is CSVGTRDTQYF.

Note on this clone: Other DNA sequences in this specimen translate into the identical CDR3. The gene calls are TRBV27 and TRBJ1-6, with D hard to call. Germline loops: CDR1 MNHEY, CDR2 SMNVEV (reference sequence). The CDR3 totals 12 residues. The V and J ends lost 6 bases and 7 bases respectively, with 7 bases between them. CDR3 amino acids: CASRTGNSPLHF. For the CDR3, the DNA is TGTGCCAGCAGGACGGGGAATTCACCCCTCCACTTT.

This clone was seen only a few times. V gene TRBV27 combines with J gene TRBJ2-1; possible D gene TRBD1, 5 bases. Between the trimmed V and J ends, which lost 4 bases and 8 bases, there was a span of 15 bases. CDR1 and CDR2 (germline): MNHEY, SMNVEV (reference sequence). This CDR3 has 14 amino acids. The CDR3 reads CASSSRTTRYEQFF. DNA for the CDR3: TGTGCCAGCAGTTCCCGGACAACCCGTTATGAGCAGTTCTTC.

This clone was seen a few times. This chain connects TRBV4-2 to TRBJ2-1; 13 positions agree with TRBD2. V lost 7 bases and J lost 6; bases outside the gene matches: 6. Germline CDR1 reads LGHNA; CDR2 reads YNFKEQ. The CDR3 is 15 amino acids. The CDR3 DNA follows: TGTGCCAGCAAACTAGCGGGGGGGCGGCTCAATGAGCAGTTCTTC. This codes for CASKLAGGRLNEQFF.

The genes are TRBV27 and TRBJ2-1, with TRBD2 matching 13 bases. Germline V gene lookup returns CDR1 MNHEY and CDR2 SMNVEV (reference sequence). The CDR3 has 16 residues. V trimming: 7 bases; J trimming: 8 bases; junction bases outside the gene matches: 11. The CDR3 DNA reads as TGTGCCAGCACCGGACTAGCGGGGGAGCGGGGGGATGAGCAGTTCTTC. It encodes CASTGLAGERGDEQFF.

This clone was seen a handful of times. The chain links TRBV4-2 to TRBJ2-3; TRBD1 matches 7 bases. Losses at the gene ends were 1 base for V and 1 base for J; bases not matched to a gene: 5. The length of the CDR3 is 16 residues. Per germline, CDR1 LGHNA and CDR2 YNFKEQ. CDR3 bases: TGTGCCAGCAGCCAAGCGGAAGGGGGCCGCACAGATACGCAGTATTTT. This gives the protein CASSQAEGGRTDTQYF.

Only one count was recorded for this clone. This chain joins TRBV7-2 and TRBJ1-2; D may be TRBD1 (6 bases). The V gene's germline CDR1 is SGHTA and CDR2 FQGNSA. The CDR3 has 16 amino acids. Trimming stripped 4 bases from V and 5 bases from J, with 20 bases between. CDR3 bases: TGTGCCAGCAGCTCTGGGGGGGCAGGGCGGACATATGGCTACACCTTC. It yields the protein CASSSGGAGRTYGYTF.

The CDR3 DNA follows: TGTGCCAGCAGTTATGACAGGAGAAATAATTCACCCCTCCACTTT. Its protein is CASSYDRRNNSPLHF. The gene calls are TRBV6-5 and TRBJ1-6; tentatively, D is TRBD1 (6 bases). The germline CDR1 and CDR2 sequences are MNHEY and SVGAGI. The length of the CDR3 is 15 residues. Between the trimmed V and J ends, which lost 3 bases and 5 bases, there was a span of 11 bases.

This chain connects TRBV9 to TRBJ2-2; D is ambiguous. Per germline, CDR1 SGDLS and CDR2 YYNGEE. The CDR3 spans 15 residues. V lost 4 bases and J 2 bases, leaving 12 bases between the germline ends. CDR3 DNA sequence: TGTGCCAGCAGCTCCAGGTTCCCAAACACCGGGGAGCTGTTTTTT. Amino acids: CASSSRFPNTGELFF.

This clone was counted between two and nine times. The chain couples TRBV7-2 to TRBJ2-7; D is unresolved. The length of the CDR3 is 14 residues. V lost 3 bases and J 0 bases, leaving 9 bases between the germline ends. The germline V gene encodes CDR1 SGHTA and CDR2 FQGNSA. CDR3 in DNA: TGTGCCAGCAGCTTGACGGGTACCTCCTACGAGCAGTACTTC. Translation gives CASSLTGTSYEQYF.

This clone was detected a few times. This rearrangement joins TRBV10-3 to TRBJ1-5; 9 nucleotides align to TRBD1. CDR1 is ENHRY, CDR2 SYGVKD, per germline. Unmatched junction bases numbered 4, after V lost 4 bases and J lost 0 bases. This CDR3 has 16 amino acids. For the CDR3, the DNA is TGTGCCATCAGTGTGGGGACAGGGAATAGCAATCAGCCCCAGCATTTT. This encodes CAISVGTGNSNQPQHF.

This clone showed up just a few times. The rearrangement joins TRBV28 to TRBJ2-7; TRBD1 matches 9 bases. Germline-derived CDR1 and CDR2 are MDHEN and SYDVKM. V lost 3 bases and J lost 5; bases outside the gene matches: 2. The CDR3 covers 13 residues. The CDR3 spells CASSLGQGHEQYF. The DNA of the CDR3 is TGTGCCAGCAGTTTGGGACAGGGCCACGAGCAGTACTTC.

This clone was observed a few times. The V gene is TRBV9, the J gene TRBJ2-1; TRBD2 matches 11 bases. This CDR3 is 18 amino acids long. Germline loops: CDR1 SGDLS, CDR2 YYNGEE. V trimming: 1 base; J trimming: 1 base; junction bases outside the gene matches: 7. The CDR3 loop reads CASSVSQSSGGSYNEQFF. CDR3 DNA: TGTGCCAGCAGCGTATCCCAATCTAGCGGGGGGTCCTACAATGAGCAGTTCTTC.

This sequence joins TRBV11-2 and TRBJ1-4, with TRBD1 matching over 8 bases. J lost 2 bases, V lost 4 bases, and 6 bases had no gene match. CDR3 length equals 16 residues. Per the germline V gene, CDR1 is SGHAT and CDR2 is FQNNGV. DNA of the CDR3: TGTGCCAGCAGCTCCTTGACAGGGGCGACTAATGAAAAACTGTTTTTT. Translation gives CASSSLTGATNEKLFF.

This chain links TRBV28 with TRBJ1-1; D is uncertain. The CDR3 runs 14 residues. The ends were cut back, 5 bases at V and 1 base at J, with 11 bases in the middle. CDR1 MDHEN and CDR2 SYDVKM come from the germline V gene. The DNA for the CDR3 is TGTGCCAGCAGTCCCCAGACGGGGAACACTGAAGCTTTCTTT. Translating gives CASSPQTGNTEAFF. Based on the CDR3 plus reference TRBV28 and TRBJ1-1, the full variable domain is DVKVTQSSRYLVKRTGEKVFLECVQDMDHENMFWYRQDPGLGLRLIYFSYDVKMKEKGDIPEGYSVSREKKERFSLILESASTNQTSMYLCASSPQTGNTEAFFGQGTRLTVV.

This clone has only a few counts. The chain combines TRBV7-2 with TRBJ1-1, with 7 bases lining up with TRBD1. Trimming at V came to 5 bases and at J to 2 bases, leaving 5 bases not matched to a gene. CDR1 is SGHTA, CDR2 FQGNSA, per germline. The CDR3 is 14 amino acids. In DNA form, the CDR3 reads TGTGCCAGCAGCCTTGACAGGGTTAACACTGAAGCTTTCTTT. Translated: CASSLDRVNTEAFF.

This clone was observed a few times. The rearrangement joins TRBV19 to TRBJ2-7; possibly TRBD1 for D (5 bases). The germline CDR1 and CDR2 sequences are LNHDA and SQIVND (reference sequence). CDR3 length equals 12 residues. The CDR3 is CATGPGIYEQYF. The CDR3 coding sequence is TGTGCGACCGGCCCAGGGATTTACGAGCAGTACTTC.

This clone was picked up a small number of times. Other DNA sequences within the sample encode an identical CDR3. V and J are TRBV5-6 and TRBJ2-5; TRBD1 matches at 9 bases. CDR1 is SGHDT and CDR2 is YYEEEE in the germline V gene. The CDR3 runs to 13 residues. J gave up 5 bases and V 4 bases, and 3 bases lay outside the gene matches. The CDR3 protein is CASSPTGGETQYF. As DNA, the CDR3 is TGTGCCAGCAGCCCGACAGGGGGTGAGACCCAGTACTTC.

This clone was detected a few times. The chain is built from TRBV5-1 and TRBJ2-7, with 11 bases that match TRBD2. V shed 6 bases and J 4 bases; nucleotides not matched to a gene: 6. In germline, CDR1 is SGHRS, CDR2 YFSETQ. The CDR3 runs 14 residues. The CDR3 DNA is TGCGCCAGCACCGGGACTAGCGGACCTTACGAGCAGTACTTC. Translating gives CASTGTSGPYEQYF.

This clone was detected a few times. As DNA, the CDR3 is TGTGCCAGCGGACAAACCTACGAGCAGTACTTC. Translating gives CASGQTYEQYF. The genes are TRBV19 and TRBJ2-7; possibly TRBD1 for D (5 bases). The V gene's germline CDR1 is LNHDA and CDR2 SQIVND (reference sequence). The CDR3 runs 11 residues. Trimming removed 9 bases from V and 2 bases from J, with 8 bases in between.

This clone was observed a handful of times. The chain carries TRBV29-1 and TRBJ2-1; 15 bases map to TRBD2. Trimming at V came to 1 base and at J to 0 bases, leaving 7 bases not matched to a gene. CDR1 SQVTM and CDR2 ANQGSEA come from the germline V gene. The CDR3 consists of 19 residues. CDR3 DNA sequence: TGCAGCGTTGAAGGGCCGGGACTAGCGGGGGGACGCTCCTACAATGAGCAGTTCTTC. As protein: CSVEGPGLAGGRSYNEQFF.